The sequence of this T cell receptor (beta chain) was determined in a study of post-analysis software for immune sequencing data. About the research overall: Recorded disease courses covered relapsing-remitting, secondary progressive and progressive-relapsing multiple sclerosis. Some patients had no subtype annotation. Whole-study results and caveats: Diversity measured as normalized Chao1 was significantly lower in multiple sclerosis patients than in controls. Controls had lower frequencies than patients of 4 or 5 TRBV segments, which included TRBV5-6, TRBV5-1 and TRBV20-1.

This CDR3 has 16 residues. Germline V lookup: CDR1 SGHTA, CDR2 FQGNSA. V lost 4 bases to trimming and J lost 3 bases; unmatched junction nucleotides: 5. Concerning this clonotype: Antigen unknown.

Incorporated into the TCR beta cDNA libraries were unique molecular identifiers, which served to reduce PCR and sequencing biases. TCRdb re-called the PCR reads through MiXCR, storing one row per CDR3 protein. This sample has about 800,000 distinct CDR3 sequences, with 25% to 30% found just once. The sequenced sample consisted of blood. This chain uses TRBV7-2 with TRBJ2-3; the match to TRBD2 covers 12 bases. The sequence came from a girl between 10 and 17 years old with multiple sclerosis. DNA of the CDR3: TGTGCCAGCAGCTCTAGCGGGAGGGGGGCGACAGATACGCAGTATTTT. Protein product: CASSSSGRGATDTQYF.